These 27 T cell receptor beta chains were all obtained from the same sample, sequenced in a study of blood T cell repertoires in COVID-19. Sequencing used immunoSEQ multiplex PCR; TCRdb keeps in-frame clones, though not all of them. The table has about 440,000 clones, about 90% seen once. Source material: PBMCs or T cells enriched from blood (not recorded which). These TCRs come from a young woman with acute COVID-19.

The CDR3 region is CASSLGGQVNQQYF. CDR3 in DNA: TGTGCCAGCAGCTTAGGTGGACAGGTCAATCAGCAGTACTTC. The chain carries TRBV11-2 and TRBJ2-7, with 7 bases that match TRBD1. The CDR3 loop spans 14 amino acids. Germline assignment: CDR1 SGHAT and CDR2 FQNNGV. Trimming at V came to 1 base and at J to 8 bases, leaving 8 bases not matched to a gene.

CDR3 protein: CSARQTDFQYF. CDR3 coding DNA: TGCAGTGCAAGACAGACGGACTTTCAGTACTTC. The chain uses TRBV20-1 and TRBJ2-4, with D perhaps given as TRBD1 or TRBD2 (5 bases each). CDR1 is DFQATT, CDR2 SNEGSKA, per germline (reference sequence). The CDR3 has 11 amino acids. Trimming took off 6 bases at V and 11 bases at J, with 14 bases between the two ends.

The rearrangement joins TRBV10-3 to TRBJ1-2; 8 nucleotides agree with TRBD1. V gave up 4 bases and J gave up 1 base; unmatched junction bases: 8. Germline V gene sequence: CDR1 ENHRY, CDR2 SYGVKD. The CDR3 is 16 amino acids. CDR3: CAISASQGGYNYGYTF. CDR3 bases: TGTGCCATCAGTGCTTCACAGGGGGGTTATAACTATGGCTACACCTTC.

This sequence joins TRBV2 and TRBJ2-5; TRBD2 is a possible D gene (5 bases). The germline gives CDR1 SNHLY, CDR2 FYNNEI. The CDR3 has 15 residues. V lost 5 bases to trimming and J lost 2 bases, with 15 bases between them. The CDR3 DNA follows: TGTGCCAGCAGTAAGTCGATTTCGGGACAAGAGACCCAGTACTTC. Its protein is CASSKSISGQETQYF.

The V call is TRBV5-4, the J call TRBJ1-2; TRBD1 agrees at 8 bases. V was clipped by 3 bases and J by 4 bases; unmatched bases: 2. This CDR3 is built from 13 residues. Germline V gene lookup returns CDR1 SGHNT and CDR2 YYREEE (reference sequence). CDR3 region: CASSSTGAYGYTF. DNA of the CDR3: TGTGCCAGCAGCTCGACAGGGGCCTATGGCTACACCTTC.

The genes are TRBV28 and TRBJ2-4, with TRBD1 as a possible D gene (5 bases). The CDR3 contains 15 residues. The V end was cut by 10 bases, the J end by 0 bases, with 16 bases between. Germline loops: CDR1 MDHEN, CDR2 SYDVKM. The CDR3 sequence: CATRRGARAKNIQYF. The CDR3 DNA sequence: TGTGCCACCCGTAGGGGTGCACGAGCCAAAAACATTCAGTACTTC.

This clone came up a few times. The V and J genes are TRBV25-1 and TRBJ1-2; D unclear. CDR1 is MGHDK, CDR2 SYGVNS, per germline. CDR3 length: 11 amino acids. CDR3 DNA: TGTGCAAGTACCACAGTCTATGGCTACACCTTC. Translating it yields CASTTVYGYTF.

This chain uses TRBV12-3 or TRBV12-4 with TRBJ2-7, with D hard to call. Trimming stripped 4 bases from V and 6 bases from J, with 7 bases between. The CDR3 totals 11 residues. The DNA of the CDR3 is TGTGCCAGCAGTTCCCCGGGCGAGCAGTACTTC. Residues: CASSSPGEQYF.

The V call is TRBV5-1, the J call TRBJ2-5, with TRBD1 identical over 8 bases. Unmatched junction bases numbered 8, after V lost 5 bases and J lost 5 bases. CDR3 length: 14 residues. Germline loops: CDR1 SGHRS, CDR2 YFSETQ. The CDR3 loop reads CASSEDRVGETQYF. Written as DNA, the CDR3 is TGCGCCAGCAGTGAGGACAGGGTCGGGGAGACCCAGTACTTC. The whole variable domain, remainder taken from reference TRBV5-1 and TRBJ2-5, is KAGVTQTPRYLIKTRGQQVTLSCSPISGHRSVSWYQQTPGQGLQFLFEYFSETQRNKGNFPGRFSGRQFSNSRSEMNVSTLELGDSALYLCASSEDRVGETQYFGPGTRLLVL.

This chain joins TRBV29-1 and TRBJ2-7; 8 bases are a match to TRBD1. J was trimmed by 5 bases and V by 4 bases; bases with no gene match: 7. Germline CDR1 reads SQVTM; CDR2 reads ANQGSEA. There are 13 residues in the CDR3. CDR3 bases: TGCAGCGTTGCCGACAGGGGAGGCCACGAGCAGTACTTC. Its protein product is CSVADRGGHEQYF.

In this sample, this clone turned up a few times. The chain links TRBV18 to TRBJ1-1; 11 nucleotides agree with TRBD1. The CDR3 totals 14 residues. V trimming: 5 bases; J trimming: 4 bases; junction bases outside the gene matches: 3. The germline V gene encodes CDR1 KGHSH and CDR2 LQKENI. The CDR3 DNA follows: TGTGCCAGCTCAAGGGACAGGGGGGCCACTGAAGCTTTCTTT. It codes for CASSRDRGATEAFF.

The chain links TRBV7-9 to TRBJ2-2, with D uncertain. The CDR3 is made up of 13 amino acids. Looked up from germline, CDR1 is SEHNR and CDR2 is FQNEAQ (reference sequence). V was shortened by 3 bases and J by 5 bases, with 7 bases between the two germline ends. CDR3 in DNA: TGTGCCAGCAGCTTGACGGAGACCGGGGAGCTGTTTTTT. It translates to CASSLTETGELFF.

This chain joins TRBV18 and TRBJ2-2; a possible D gene is TRBD1 (6 bases). V was pared by 7 bases and J by 1 base, with 10 bases between. CDR1 and CDR2 (germline): KGHSH, LQKENI. CDR3 length: 14 amino acids. The CDR3 bases are TGTGCCAGCTTACAGGGTCAGAACACCGGGGAGCTGTTTTTT. It encodes CASLQGQNTGELFF.

This clone was seen just once. This chain joins TRBV6-6 and TRBJ2-3; weak D call: TRBD1 (6 bases). The CDR3 sequence is 16 residues long. The germline gives CDR1 MNHNY, CDR2 SVGAGI (reference sequence). V shed 4 bases and J shed 0 bases, with 14 bases lying between them. The CDR3, as DNA: TGTGCCAGCAGTTCGGACAGCTTTGAGAGCACAGATACGCAGTATTTT. Its protein product is CASSSDSFESTDTQYF.

The chain employs TRBV5-1 and TRBJ2-3; the match to TRBD2 covers 9 bases. The CDR3 is 15 amino acids. CDR1 and CDR2 (germline): SGHRS, YFSETQ. The V segment lost 0 bases and the J segment 5 bases; nucleotides outside the gene matches: 4. CDR3 DNA: TGCGCCAGCAGCTTGGCTAGCGGGACTGGAGATACGCAGTATTTT. Translated: CASSLASGTGDTQYF. The whole variable domain, filled in from reference TRBV5-1 and TRBJ2-3, reads KAGVTQTPRYLIKTRGQQVTLSCSPISGHRSVSWYQQTPGQGLQFLFEYFSETQRNKGNFPGRFSGRQFSNSRSEMNVSTLELGDSALYLCASSLASGTGDTQYFGPGTRLTVL.

The chain has TRBV9 and TRBJ1-1; D not certain. Germline V gene data show CDR1 as SGDLS and CDR2 as YYNGEE. Trimming took 1 base from V and 3 from J, leaving 10 bases between them. CDR3 size: 14 residues. Here the CDR3 DNA reads TGTGCCAGCAGCGTACGGGTGATCGACACTGAAGCTTTCTTT. Protein: CASSVRVIDTEAFF.

This chain connects TRBV6-5 to TRBJ2-7; 9 bases match TRBD1. V trimming: 6 bases; J trimming: 1 base; junction bases outside the gene matches: 4. Germline V gene lookup returns CDR1 MNHEY and CDR2 SVGAGI. The CDR3 has 14 amino acids. CDR3 coding DNA: TGTGCCAGCAGGTCGGGACAGGGATCCTACGAGCAGTACTTC. This encodes CASRSGQGSYEQYF.

V usage is TRBV5-1 and J usage is TRBJ1-1; unclear D gene. CDR3 length: 13 amino acids. The germline gives CDR1 SGHRS, CDR2 YFSETQ. The ends were cut back, 1 base at V and 1 base at J, with 5 bases in the middle. CDR3 residues: CASSLKQNTEAFF. As DNA, the CDR3 is TGCGCCAGCAGCTTGAAACAGAACACTGAAGCTTTCTTT.

The chain joins TRBV6-5 to TRBJ2-7; 7 nucleotides match TRBD2. V shed 7 bases, J shed 5 bases, and the junction held 8 bases outside the gene matches. CDR3 length equals 13 residues. Germline CDR1 and CDR2: MNHEY and SVGAGI. The CDR3 nucleotides are TGTGCCAGCATGTGGGCGGGAGATCACGAGCAGTACTTC. Translating gives CASMWAGDHEQYF.

The CDR3 DNA is TGTGCCAGCAGCTTGACAGGGGACCTCTACAATGAGCAGTTCTTC. Its protein is CASSLTGDLYNEQFF. V gene TRBV7-3 combines with J gene TRBJ2-1; 8 bases match TRBD1. The CDR3 has 15 residues. The germline gives CDR1 SGHTA, CDR2 FQGTGA. The V and J ends lost 3 bases and 3 bases, in that order; junction bases with no gene match: 4. The full variable domain, with the rest looked up from reference TRBV7-3 and TRBJ2-1, is GAGVSQTPSNKVTEKGKYVELRCDPISGHTALYWYRQSLGQGPEFLIYFQGTGAADDSGLPNDRFFAVRPEGSVSTLKIQRTERGDSAVYLCASSLTGDLYNEQFFGPGTRLTVL.

The chain is built from TRBV12-5 and TRBJ2-2, with TRBD2 matching over 8 bases. V was pared by 6 bases and J by 4 bases, with 7 bases of the junction left unmatched. This CDR3 contains 15 residues. Germline-derived CDR1 and CDR2 are LGHNT and FRNRAP. This chain's CDR3 is CASGPAGVGTGELFF. For the CDR3, the DNA is TGTGCTAGTGGCCCAGCGGGGGTTGGCACCGGGGAGCTGTTTTTT.

This chain uses TRBV19 with TRBJ1-3, with 9 bases that match TRBD1. Germline trimming cut 5 bases from V and 2 bases from J; bases unmatched to any gene: 4. This CDR3 contains 15 residues. Germline values: CDR1 LNHDA, CDR2 SQIVND (reference sequence). CDR3 nucleotide sequence: TGTGCCAGTAGTGAACAGGGGGCAACTGGAAACACCATATATTTT. Protein: CASSEQGATGNTIYF.

In nucleotides, the CDR3 is TGTGCCAGCTCACTCGGGGACAGGGGTCGCTTCGGTGAGCAGTTCTTC. Protein: CASSLGDRGRFGEQFF. The chain carries TRBV18 and TRBJ2-1; 10 bases are shared with TRBD1. V lost 4 bases, J lost 9 bases, and 12 bases stayed unmatched. The CDR3 is 16 residues long. Germline V gene sequence: CDR1 KGHSH, CDR2 LQKENI. The complete variable domain, with remaining parts taken from reference TRBV18 and TRBJ2-1, reads NAGVMQNPRHLVRRRGQEARLRCSPMKGHSHVYWYRQLPEEGLKFMVYLQKENIIDESGMPKERFSAEFPKEGPSILRIQQVVRGDSAAYFCASSLGDRGRFGEQFFGPGTRLTVL.

The chain links TRBV4-3 to TRBJ1-1, with D possibly TRBD1 on 5 matching bases. The V gene's germline CDR1 is LGHNA and CDR2 YSLEER. V lost 0 bases, J lost 4 bases, and 9 bases lay in between. The CDR3 covers 14 residues. The CDR3 DNA is TGCGCCAGCAGCCAAGATGACAGAACCACTGAAGCTTTCTTT. Its protein is CASSQDDRTTEAFF.

This clone was detected only a few times. The rearrangement joins TRBV9 to TRBJ2-7, with a possible D match to TRBD1 (6 bases). CDR1 SGDLS and CDR2 YYNGEE come from the germline V gene. CDR3 size: 14 residues. Trimming removed 4 bases from V and 5 bases from J, with 16 bases in between. Written as DNA, the CDR3 is TGTGCCAGCAGCTTTGCAGGGGATCGGGACGAGCAGTACTTC. Encoded protein: CASSFAGDRDEQYF.

V is TRBV7-9 and J is TRBJ2-2, with 10 bases matching TRBD2. The CDR3 totals 18 residues. The junction had 5 bases not matched to a gene; V was cut back by 1 base and J by 0 bases. CDR1 is SEHNR and CDR2 is FQNEAQ in the germline V gene (reference sequence). CDR3: CASSLELGLATNTGELFF. For the CDR3, the DNA is TGTGCCAGCAGCTTAGAGTTGGGACTAGCGACGAACACCGGGGAGCTGTTTTTT.

The chain has TRBV7-2 and TRBJ2-5, with D maybe TRBD2 (5 bases). The ends were cut back, 5 bases at V and 4 bases at J, with 20 bases in the middle. The CDR3 covers 16 residues. The germline CDR1 and CDR2 sequences are SGHTA and FQGNSA. The CDR3 region has the DNA TGTGCCAGCAGCACGCGGAGGAATGCCTTAACAGAGACCCAGTACTTC. Residues: CASSTRRNALTETQYF.